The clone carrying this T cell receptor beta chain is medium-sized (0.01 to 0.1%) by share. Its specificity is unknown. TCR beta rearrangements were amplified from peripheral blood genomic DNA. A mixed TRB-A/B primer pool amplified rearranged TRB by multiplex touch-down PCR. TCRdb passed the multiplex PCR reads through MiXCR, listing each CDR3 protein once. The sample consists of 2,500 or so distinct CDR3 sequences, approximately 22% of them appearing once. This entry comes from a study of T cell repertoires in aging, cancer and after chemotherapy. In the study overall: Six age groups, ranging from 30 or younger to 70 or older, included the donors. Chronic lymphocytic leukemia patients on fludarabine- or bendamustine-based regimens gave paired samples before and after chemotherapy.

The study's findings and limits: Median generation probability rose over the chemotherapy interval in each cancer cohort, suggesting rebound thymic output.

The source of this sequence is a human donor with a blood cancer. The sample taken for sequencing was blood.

The CDR3 DNA reads TGTGCCAGCAGCTTACTAGCGGGGGAAGAGACCCAGTACTTC. Its protein is CASSLLAGEETQYF. The rearrangement uses TRBV7-9 and TRBJ2-5; 10 bases line up with TRBD2. In germline, CDR1 is SEHNR, CDR2 FQNEAQ (reference sequence). The V and J ends lost 2 bases and 3 bases, in that order; junction bases with no gene match: 0. The length of the CDR3 is 14 residues.